Only a few counts were recorded for the clone carrying this T cell receptor beta chain. Its antigen is unidentified. The data belong to a study of response to subunit inactivated influenza vaccine. Broader study findings: Authors suggested each seasonal influenza vaccination recruits few new T cells.

The CDR3 covers 18 residues. Germline V gene data show CDR1 as SGHAT and CDR2 as FQDESV (reference sequence). Deletions cut 1 base from V and 4 bases from J, with 22 bases between. One entry per CDR3 protein results from TCRdb running MiXCR on the RT-PCR reads. The sample consists of around 520,000 distinct CDR3 sequences, roughly 27% of them appearing once. This rearrangement joins TRBV11-1 to TRBJ1-2; no clear D. The TCR originated in a man aged 45-60 years who received an inactivated influenza vaccine. Specimen: CD4+ T cells sorted from PBMCs, collected around 5 days after vaccination. The chain's CDR3 is CASSLGNLLVQSGYGYTF. In DNA form, the CDR3 reads TGTGCCAGCAGCTTAGGGAACCTTTTGGTCCAGAGCGGCTATGGCTACACCTTC.